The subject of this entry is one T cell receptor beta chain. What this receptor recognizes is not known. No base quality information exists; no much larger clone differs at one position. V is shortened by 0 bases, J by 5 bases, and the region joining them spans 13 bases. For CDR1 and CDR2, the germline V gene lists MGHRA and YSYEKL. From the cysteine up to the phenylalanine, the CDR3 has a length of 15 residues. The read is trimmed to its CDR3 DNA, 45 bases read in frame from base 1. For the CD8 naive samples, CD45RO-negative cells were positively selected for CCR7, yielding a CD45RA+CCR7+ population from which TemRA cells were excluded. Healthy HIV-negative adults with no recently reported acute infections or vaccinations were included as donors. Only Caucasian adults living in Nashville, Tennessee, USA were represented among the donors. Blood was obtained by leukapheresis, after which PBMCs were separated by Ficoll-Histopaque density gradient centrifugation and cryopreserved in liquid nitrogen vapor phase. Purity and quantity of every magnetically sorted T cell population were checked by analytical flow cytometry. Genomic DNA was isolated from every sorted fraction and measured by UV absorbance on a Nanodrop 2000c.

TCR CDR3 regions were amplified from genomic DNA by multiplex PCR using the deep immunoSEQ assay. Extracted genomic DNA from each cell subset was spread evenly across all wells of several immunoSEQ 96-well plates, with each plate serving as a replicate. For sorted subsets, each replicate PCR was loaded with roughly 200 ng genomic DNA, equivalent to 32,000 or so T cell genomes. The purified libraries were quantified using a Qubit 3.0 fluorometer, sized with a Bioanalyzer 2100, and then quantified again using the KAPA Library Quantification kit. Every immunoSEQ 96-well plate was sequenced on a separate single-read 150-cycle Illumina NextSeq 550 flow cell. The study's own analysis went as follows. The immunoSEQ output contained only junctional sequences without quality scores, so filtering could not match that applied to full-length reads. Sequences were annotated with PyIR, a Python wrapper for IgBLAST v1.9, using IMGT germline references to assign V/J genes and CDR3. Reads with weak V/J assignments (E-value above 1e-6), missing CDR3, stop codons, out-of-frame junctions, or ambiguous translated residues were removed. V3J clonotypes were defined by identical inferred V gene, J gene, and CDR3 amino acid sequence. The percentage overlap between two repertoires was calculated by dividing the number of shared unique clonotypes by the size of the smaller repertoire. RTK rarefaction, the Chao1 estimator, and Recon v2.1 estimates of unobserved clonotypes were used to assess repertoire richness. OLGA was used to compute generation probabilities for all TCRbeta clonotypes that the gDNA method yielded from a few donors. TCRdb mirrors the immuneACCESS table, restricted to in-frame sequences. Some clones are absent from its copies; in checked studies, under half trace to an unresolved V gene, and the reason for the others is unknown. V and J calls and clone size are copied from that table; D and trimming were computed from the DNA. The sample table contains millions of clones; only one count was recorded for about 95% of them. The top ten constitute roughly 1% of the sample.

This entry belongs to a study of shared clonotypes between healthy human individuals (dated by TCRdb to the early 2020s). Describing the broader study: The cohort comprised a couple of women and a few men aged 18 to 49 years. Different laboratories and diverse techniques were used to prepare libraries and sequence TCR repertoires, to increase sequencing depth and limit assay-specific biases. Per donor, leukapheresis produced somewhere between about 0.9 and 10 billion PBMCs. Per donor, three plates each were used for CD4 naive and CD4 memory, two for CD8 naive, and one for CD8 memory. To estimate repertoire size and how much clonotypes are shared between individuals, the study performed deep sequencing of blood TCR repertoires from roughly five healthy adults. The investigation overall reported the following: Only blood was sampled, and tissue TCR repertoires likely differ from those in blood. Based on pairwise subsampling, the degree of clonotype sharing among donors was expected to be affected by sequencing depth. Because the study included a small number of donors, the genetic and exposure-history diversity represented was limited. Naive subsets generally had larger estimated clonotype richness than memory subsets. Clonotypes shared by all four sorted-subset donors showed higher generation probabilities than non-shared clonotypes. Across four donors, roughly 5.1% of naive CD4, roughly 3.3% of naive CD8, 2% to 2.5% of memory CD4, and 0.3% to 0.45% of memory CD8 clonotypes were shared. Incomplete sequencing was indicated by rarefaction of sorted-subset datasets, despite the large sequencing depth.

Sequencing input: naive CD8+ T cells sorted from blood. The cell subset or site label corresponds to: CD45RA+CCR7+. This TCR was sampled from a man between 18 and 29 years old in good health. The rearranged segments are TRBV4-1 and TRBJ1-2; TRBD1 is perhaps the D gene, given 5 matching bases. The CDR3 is CASSQDEGLRYGYTF. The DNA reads TGCGCCAGCAGCCAAGATGAGGGGCTCAGGTATGGCTACACCTTC.